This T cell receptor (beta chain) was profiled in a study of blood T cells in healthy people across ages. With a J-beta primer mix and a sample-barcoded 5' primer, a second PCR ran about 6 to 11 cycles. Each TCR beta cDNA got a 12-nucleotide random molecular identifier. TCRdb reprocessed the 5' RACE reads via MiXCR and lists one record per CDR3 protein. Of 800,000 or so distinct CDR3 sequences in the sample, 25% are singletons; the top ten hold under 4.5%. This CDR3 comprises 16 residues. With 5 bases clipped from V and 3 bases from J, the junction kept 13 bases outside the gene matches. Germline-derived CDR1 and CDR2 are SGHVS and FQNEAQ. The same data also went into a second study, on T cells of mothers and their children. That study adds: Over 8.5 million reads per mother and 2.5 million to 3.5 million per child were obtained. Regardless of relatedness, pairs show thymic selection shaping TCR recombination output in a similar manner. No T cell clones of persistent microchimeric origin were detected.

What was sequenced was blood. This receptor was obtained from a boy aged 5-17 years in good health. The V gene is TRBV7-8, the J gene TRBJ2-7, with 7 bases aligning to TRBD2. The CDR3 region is CASSLLGRETNYEQYF. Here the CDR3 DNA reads TGTGCCAGCAGCCTCCTGGGGCGGGAGACCAACTACGAGCAGTACTTC. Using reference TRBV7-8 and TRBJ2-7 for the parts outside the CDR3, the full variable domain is GAGVSQSPRYKVAKRGQDVALRCDPISGHVSLFWYQQALGQGPEFLTYFQNEAQLDKSGLPSDRFFAERPEGSVSTLKIQRTQQEDSAVYLCASSLLGRETNYEQYFGPGTRLTVT.